These 14 T cell receptor beta chains share one sample of origin, sequenced in a study of T cell responses to AZD1222 COVID-19 vaccine. The table came from immunoSEQ multiplex PCR; TCRdb's copy has only in-frame clones and leaves some out. There are around 99,000 clones in the sample; 75% to 90% occur only once, and 3.5% to 4.5% lies in the top ten. The sequenced sample was peripheral blood, obtained on day 0 of AZD1222 vaccination. These receptors were taken from an adult in good health.

J is TRBJ1-2 and V is TRBV27; weak D call: TRBD1 (5 bases). This CDR3 comprises 14 residues. Between the trimmed V and J ends, which lost 6 bases and 4 bases, there was a span of 15 bases. Per the germline V gene, CDR1 is MNHEY and CDR2 is SMNVEV (reference sequence). The CDR3 sequence is CASRGGAKIYGYTF. The CDR3 DNA follows: TGTGCCAGCAGGGGTGGGGCAAAGATCTATGGCTACACCTTC.

The V and J genes are TRBV18 and TRBJ1-3; D is uncertain. Germline V CDR1 and CDR2: KGHSH, LQKENI. The CDR3 is 19 residues long. V lost 0 bases, J lost 0 bases, and 18 bases lay in between. CDR3 sequence reads: CASSPPTLGGLSSGNTIYF. In DNA form, the CDR3 reads TGTGCCAGCTCACCACCGACCTTGGGTGGGCTGAGCTCTGGAAACACCATATATTTT.

This sequence joins TRBV29-1 and TRBJ1-5, with D tentatively TRBD1 (5 bases). V lost 4 bases, J lost 3 bases, and 10 bases lay in between. Germline V CDR1 and CDR2: SQVTM, ANQGSEA. The CDR3 covers 13 residues. Written as DNA, the CDR3 is TGCAGCGTTGCTGGGGGTTCCAATCAGCCCCAGCATTTT. Translated: CSVAGGSNQPQHF.

V gene TRBV9 combines with J gene TRBJ2-3; D is undetermined. CDR1 and CDR2 (germline): SGDLS, YYNGEE. This CDR3 is 14 amino acids long. V was pared by 2 bases and J by 1 base, with 8 bases between. CDR3 bases: TGTGCCAGCAGCGTTTTAGCCCGCACAGATACGCAGTATTTT. It is translated as CASSVLARTDTQYF.

The rearrangement joins TRBV5-6 to TRBJ1-2, with D unclear. V lost 0 bases and J lost 8, with 5 bases in between. The CDR3 contains 11 residues. Germline CDR1 SGHDT, CDR2 YYEEEE. For the CDR3, the DNA is TGTGCCAGCAGCTTGGCGGGGGGCTACACCTTC. It encodes CASSLAGGYTF.

The V and J genes are TRBV4-2 and TRBJ2-1, with TRBD2 matching over 10 bases. This CDR3 is 17 amino acids long. Germline CDR1 is LGHNA and CDR2 is YNFKEQ. The V segment lost 0 bases and the J segment 6 bases; nucleotides outside the gene matches: 8. CDR3 nucleotide sequence: TGTGCCAGCAGCCAAGAGGTTGCGGCTAGCGGGGGCAATGAGCAGTTCTTC. Translated, it gives CASSQEVAASGGNEQFF.

The CDR3 region is CASSLQGPTNEKLFF. CDR3 coding DNA: TGTGCCAGCAGCTTACAGGGTCCAACTAATGAAAAACTGTTTTTT. The rearrangement links TRBV7-2 to TRBJ1-4, with D possibly matching TRBD1 (5 bases). The germline CDR1 and CDR2 sequences are SGHTA and FQGNSA. V shed 2 bases and J shed 0 bases, with 7 bases lying between them. The CDR3 is made up of 15 amino acids.

The gene calls are TRBV6-4 and TRBJ2-2; 10 bases are a match to TRBD2. This CDR3 spans 16 amino acids. Germline V CDR1 and CDR2: MRHNA, SNTAGT. V lost 3 bases to trimming and J lost 6 bases; unmatched junction nucleotides: 7. CDR3: CASSETPSGSSGELFF. In nucleotides, the CDR3 is TGTGCCAGCAGTGAAACACCTAGCGGGAGCTCCGGGGAGCTGTTTTTT.

The V and J genes are TRBV24-1 and TRBJ2-3, with 8 bases aligning to TRBD2. Germline trimming cut 2 bases from V and 4 bases from J; bases unmatched to any gene: 7. The CDR3 covers 16 residues. Germline values: CDR1 KGHDR, CDR2 SFDVKD. The CDR3 nucleotides are TGTGCCACCAGTGATTCAGTGGGACTAGTCGCAGATACGCAGTATTTT. It encodes CATSDSVGLVADTQYF.

The chain couples TRBV2 to TRBJ2-7; 13 bases line up with TRBD2. The CDR3 has 13 amino acids. Trimming at V came to 6 bases and at J to 7 bases, leaving 3 bases not matched to a gene. Per germline, CDR1 SNHLY and CDR2 FYNNEI. The CDR3: CASSEGLAGEQYF. In DNA, the CDR3 is TGTGCCAGCAGCGAGGGACTAGCGGGGGAGCAGTACTTC.

The rearrangement uses TRBV18 and TRBJ1-1, with 10 bases lining up with TRBD1. V dropped 11 bases and J dropped 4; count of bases not matched to a gene: 10. CDR3 size: 14 residues. CDR1 is KGHSH and CDR2 is LQKENI in the germline V gene. The CDR3 loop is CAGTTGGAATEAFF. DNA for the CDR3: TGTGCCGGAACGACAGGGGGCGCGGCCACTGAAGCTTTCTTT.

The V and J genes are TRBV29-1 and TRBJ1-2; the match to TRBD1 covers 7 bases. This CDR3 region has 15 residues. The trim removed 0 bases at V and 3 bases at J, leaving 7 bases unmatched. CDR1 SQVTM and CDR2 ANQGSEA come from the germline V gene. This chain's CDR3 is CSVEDRRGGDYGYTF. The CDR3 nucleotides are TGCAGCGTTGAAGATCGTAGAGGGGGCGACTATGGCTACACCTTC.

This rearrangement joins TRBV14 to TRBJ2-1, with 9 bases aligning to TRBD2. With V trimmed by 5 bases and J by 3 bases, 5 bases remained unmatched. Germline assignment: CDR1 SGHDN and CDR2 FVKESK. The CDR3 loop spans 15 amino acids. CDR3 loop: CASSVGTSYYNEQFF. As DNA, the CDR3 is TGTGCCAGCAGCGTCGGGACTAGCTACTACAATGAGCAGTTCTTC.

This clone was counted between two and nine times. The chain employs TRBV4-2 and TRBJ2-2; 11 bases fit TRBD1. Germline V gene data show CDR1 as LGHNA and CDR2 as YNFKEQ. J was trimmed by 6 bases and V by 0 bases; bases with no gene match: 3. The CDR3 is 16 residues long. The CDR3 DNA follows: TGTGCCAGCAGCCAAGATCCGGGACAGGGGGCCGGGGAGCTGTTTTTT. It codes for CASSQDPGQGAGELFF.